This entry describes one T cell receptor (beta chain). Its antigen remains unknown. From germline, CDR1 is MNHNS and CDR2 SASEGT. V was pared by 5 bases and J by 6 bases, with 6 bases of the junction left unmatched. The CDR3 runs 14 residues. This specimen comes from a study of lymphopenia after photon versus proton radiotherapy. Produced via immunoSEQ multiplex PCR; TCRdb's table is partial and in-frame only. The repertoire includes tens of thousands of clones, around 80% of them detected once, and roughly 29% sits in the top ten. Overall study results and limits: Authors raise, but do not show, better survival with proton therapy. Post-nadir diversity loss with photons came from oligoclonal expansion, particularly CD8+ Temra cells. Post-nadir TCR diversity decline inversely tracked overall survival among those who died.

The source material was peripheral blood, sampled from a patient treated with photon-based radiotherapy. This chain uses TRBV6-1 with TRBJ2-2, with TRBD1 identical over 7 bases. The sequence derives from a man in his fifties with gastric cancer. The CDR3 sequence is CASSTTGTAGELFF. In nucleotides, the CDR3 is TGTGCCAGCAGTACTACTGGGACAGCCGGGGAGCTGTTTTTT.